This T cell receptor (beta chain) was recovered during a study of blood T cell repertoires in COVID-19. This CDR3 contains 13 residues. Germline V CDR1 and CDR2: SGHTA, FQGTGA. The V end lost 5 bases, the J end lost 5 bases, and 12 bases lay between the germline ends. Generated by immunoSEQ multiplex PCR, the TCRdb table keeps only in-frame clones and is missing some. The data hold under 25,000 clones, with roughly 90% observed a single time. This TCR came from an older woman with active COVID-19. This chain connects TRBV7-3 to TRBJ1-1; no clear D. Sequencing was performed on peripheral blood. CDR3 sequence: CASSPGRRTEAFF. CDR3 coding DNA: TGTGCCAGCAGCCCCGGTAGGAGGACTGAAGCTTTCTTT.